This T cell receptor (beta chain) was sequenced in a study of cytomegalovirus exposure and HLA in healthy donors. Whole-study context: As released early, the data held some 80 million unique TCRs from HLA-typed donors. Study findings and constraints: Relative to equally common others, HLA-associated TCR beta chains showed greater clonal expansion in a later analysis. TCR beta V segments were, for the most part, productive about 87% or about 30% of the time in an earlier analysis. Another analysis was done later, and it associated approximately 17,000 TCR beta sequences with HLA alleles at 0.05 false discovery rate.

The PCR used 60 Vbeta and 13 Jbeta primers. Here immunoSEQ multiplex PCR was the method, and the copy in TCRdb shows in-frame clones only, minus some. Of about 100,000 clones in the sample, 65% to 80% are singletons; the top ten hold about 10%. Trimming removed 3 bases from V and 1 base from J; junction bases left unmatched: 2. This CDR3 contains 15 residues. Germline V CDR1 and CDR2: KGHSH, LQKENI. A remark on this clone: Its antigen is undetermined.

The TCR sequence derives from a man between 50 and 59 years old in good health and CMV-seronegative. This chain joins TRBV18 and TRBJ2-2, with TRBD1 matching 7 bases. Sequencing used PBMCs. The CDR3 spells CASSPGQKNTGELFF. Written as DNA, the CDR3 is TGTGCCAGCTCACCGGGACAGAAGAACACCGGGGAGCTGTTTTTT. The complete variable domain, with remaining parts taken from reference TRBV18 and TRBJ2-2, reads NAGVMQNPRHLVRRRGQEARLRCSPMKGHSHVYWYRQLPEEGLKFMVYLQKENIIDESGMPKERFSAEFPKEGPSILRIQQVVRGDSAAYFCASSPGQKNTGELFFGEGSRLTVL.